What follows is one T cell receptor beta chain and its context. What it binds is not known. This specimen comes from a study of beta chain features in type 1 diabetes. A sort by CD45RO/CCR7/CD25/CD127/CD95/CD27 yielded CD4+ naive, central memory, regulatory and stem cell-like memory cells. All of the isolated RNA was reverse transcribed, so expressed TCRB transcripts were sequenced. Assay used: immunoSEQ multiplex PCR; TCRdb lists only in-frame clones, some missing. The sample carries about 230,000 clones, around 10% recorded once. Germline lookup yields CDR1 MRHNA and CDR2 SNTAGT. The CDR3 has 14 amino acids. Trimming stripped 2 bases from V and 0 bases from J, with 6 bases between. Study results and limitations: Type 1 diabetes patients had moderately but significantly shorter TCRB CDR3s in all four CD4+ subsets. Diminished insertions and augmented deletions at VDJ junctions characterized type 1 diabetes patients.

The chain is built from TRBV6-4 and TRBJ2-3, with a possible D match to TRBD2 (5 bases). Sequenced sample: naive CD4+ T cells from blood. The TCR sequence derives from a woman in her late teens or twenties in good health. CDR3 protein: CASSDAGSTDTQYF. The CDR3 coding sequence is TGTGCCAGCAGTGACGCGGGTAGCACAGATACGCAGTATTTT.